This record concerns one T cell receptor (beta chain) sequence. What it recognizes is unknown. The entry originates in a study of CXCR3-negative and CXCR3-positive naive CD8 T cells. General observations from the study: For memory CD8+ cells diversity was much lower, but both naive subsets had comparably high diversity.

This CDR3 has 16 residues. Germline CDR1 SGDLS, CDR2 YYNGEE. Via 5' RACE with UMI labels, TRB cDNA libraries were prepared. TCRdb re-analyzed the 5' RACE reads; it lists each CDR3 protein once, without DNA. The sample table includes around 40,000 distinct CDR3 sequences. The receptor comes from a human donor in good health. Some clones in this sample may be carry-over from other donors' samples. The material sequenced was memory CD8+ T cells from blood. The chain joins TRBV9 to TRBJ2-7; the TCRdb D gene call, TRBD2, has no DNA to confirm it. The chain's CDR3 is CASSVDSWRGAYEQYF.